The present entry profiles one T cell receptor beta chain with its context. This clone was observed a handful of times. What antigen it recognizes has not been identified. No much larger clonotype is one base removed from it; base qualities were not supplied. TCRbeta CDR3 regions were amplified from genomic DNA using the immunoSEQ Assay, a bias-controlled multiplex PCR. In the paper's pipeline: Within the assay, amplification of reference gene primers was used to estimate how many nucleated cells each sample contained. Sequence reads were collapsed and filtered to measure the absolute abundance of every unique TCRbeta CDR3 rearrangement. Productive Simpson clonality was computed per sample as the square root of Simpson's diversity index over productive rearrangements. TCRdb provides this immuneACCESS table in a form limited to in-frame rearrangements. Some clones are lacking; in checked studies, under half of them reflect an unresolved V gene, and why the rest are absent is not known. V and J calls and clone size follow that table, whereas D and trimming were derived from the DNA. Within this sample are tens of thousands of clones, with about 79% of them counted one time only. Roughly 4.2% of the sample is taken by the ten largest.

Whole blood was collected in K2EDTA tubes by collaborating institutions according to the institutions' own protocols. For TCRbeta analysis, collaborators shipped samples in one of three forms: frozen whole blood, isolated PBMCs, or DNA extracted from either of those sample types. These data are taken from a study of blood T cell repertoires in COVID-19 (dated by TCRdb to the early 2020s). At the level of the whole study: Samples covering the acute and convalescent phases of COVID-19 were provided by collaborators in the United States, Italy and Spain. The material from the prospective study consisted of cDNA or gDNA derived from T cells, B-cell-depleted T cells, or PBMCs. Deeply sampled blood TCRbeta repertoires from subjects exposed to, actively infected with, or recovered from COVID-19 were included in the dataset. The repertoires were released in a freely available public database meant as a resource for research on the immune response to SARS-CoV-2. The samples were drawn from the first 160 participants of the ongoing ImmuneRACE study and from 1,254 subjects provided by 6 global collaborators. The sample metadata nearly always contained a de-identified subject ID, COVID-19 status, age in years and sex. Where available, HLA class I and class II types were obtained from metadata supplied by the sample provider rather than from assay-based typing. Broad study findings and their caveats: Clinical and demographic metadata were provided uncurated, with the amount varying by source and participant.

The specimen was peripheral blood. The source is a woman aged 50 to 60 with acute or convalescent COVID-19.

DNA sequence: TGTGCCAGCAGCTTAGCGGGAAGGGGGACGGGGAATGAGCAGTTCTTC. Translated, this is CASSLAGRGTGNEQFF. Recombination linked TRBV7-9 to TRBJ2-1; the D gene is possibly TRBD1, with 6 bases matching. The germline V gene (reference sequence) gives CDR1 as SEHNR and CDR2 as FQNEAQ. Reading from cysteine to phenylalanine, the CDR3 counts 16 amino acids. This entry keeps only the CDR3 DNA: 48 bases, framed from base 1. V is pared back by 0 bases and J by 7 bases, with 16 bases lying between the germline termini. With the portions outside the CDR3 filled from the reference TRBV7-9 and TRBJ2-1 genes, the complete variable region becomes DTGVSQNPRHKITKRGQNVTFRCDPISEHNRLYWYRQTLGQGPEFLTYFQNEAQLEKSRLLSDRFSAERPKGSFSTLEIQRTEQGDSAMYLCASSLAGRGTGNEQFFGPGTRLTVL.